The sequence of this T cell receptor (beta chain) was determined in a study of blood T cell repertoires in COVID-19. Study summary: The United States, Italy and Spain supplied acute and convalescent COVID-19 samples. Sources were T cells, B-cell-depleted T cells, or PBMCs; the material itself was cDNA or gDNA.

This clone is a singleton in its sample. Seattle cases were enrolled at active infection and followed longitudinally. Original data processing: Amplification from reference gene primers served as the basis for estimated nucleated cell counts. TCRdb's copy holds only in-frame clones and misses some; the assay was immunoSEQ multiplex PCR. The V and J calls and the clone size are those of that table, but D and trimming were determined from the DNA. The profile shows hundreds of thousands of clones, approximately 88% of them singletons. Germline V lookup: CDR1 GTSNPN, CDR2 SVGIG (reference sequence). The CDR3 runs 14 residues. The V end was cut by 4 bases, the J end by 0 bases, with 10 bases between.

The sequencing sample was made of peripheral blood. This clonotype was obtained from a woman in her forties or fifties with COVID-19, enrolled during active disease. The chain combines TRBV30 with TRBJ1-3; D is unresolved. The CDR3 DNA sequence: TGTGCCTGGACGAGAGGTTCCTCTGGAAACACCATATATTTT. Its translation is CAWTRGSSGNTIYF.